This T cell receptor (beta chain) derives from a study of T cells in localized non-small cell lung cancer. On this clone: Its antigen is unidentified.

Points from the study as a whole: A median of 57 clones ranked among the top 100 in tumor appeared in adjacent lung. Peak T cell clonality was found in uninvolved adjacent lung, exceeding tumor. The study linked higher blood T cell density to longer overall survival.

In germline, CDR1 is SGHRS, CDR2 YFSETQ. Trimming cost V 5 bases and J 1 base, with 5 bases left between them. This CDR3 region has 12 residues. Profiling relied on immunoSEQ multiplex PCR, and the TCRdb table lists in-frame clones only, not all of them. The sample consists of roughly 28,000 clones, 80% to 85% of them appearing once. The chain couples TRBV5-1 to TRBJ2-3; D unclear. Specimen: peripheral blood, collected before any cancer treatment. The receptor was isolated from a woman aged 35-75 years with stage I lung adenocarcinoma. In DNA form, the CDR3 reads TGCGCCAGCAGTGAAGGCACAGATACGCAGTATTTT. It specifies CASSEGTDTQYF.